Listed below are T cell receptor beta chains from one sample, sequenced in a study of siplizumab effects on memory and regulatory T cells. Here immunoSEQ multiplex PCR was the method, and the copy in TCRdb shows in-frame clones only, minus some. The sample gives 70,000 to 95,000 clones, approximately 94% of which show up once; around 6.5% is in the top ten. Material for sequencing was CD8+ T cells sorted from blood. These receptors came from a human donor in good health. Each CDR3 is given with its conserved first and last residue. A D gene is named only where the DNA matches it firmly. Expanded clones get a size class; other rows say once, few or many, or leave the size out.

clone_size: NA; d_call: TRBD2; v_call: TRBV4-1; j_call: TRBJ2-2; cdr3_aa: CASSQSRTSGELFF; cdr3_nt: TGCGCCAGCAGCCAATCACGGACTAGCGGGGAGCTGTTTTTT
clone_size: NA; d_call: NA; v_call: TRBV19; j_call: TRBJ2-1; cdr3_aa: CASSFRYNEQFF; cdr3_nt: TGTGCCAGTAGTTTTCGGTACAATGAGCAGTTCTTC
clone_size: NA; d_call: TRBD1; v_call: TRBV5-6; j_call: TRBJ2-6; cdr3_aa: CARTGSSGANVLTF; cdr3_nt: TGTGCAAGGACAGGAAGCTCTGGGGCCAACGTCCTGACTTTC
clone_size: NA; d_call: NA; v_call: TRBV7-2; j_call: TRBJ1-5; cdr3_aa: CASSVSGLGNQPQHF; cdr3_nt: TGTGCCAGCAGCGTATCAGGGTTGGGCAATCAGCCCCAGCATTTT
clone_size: few; d_call: NA; v_call: TRBV6-1; j_call: TRBJ2-3; cdr3_aa: CASNQVMADTQYF; cdr3_nt: TGTGCCAGCAACCAAGTGATGGCAGATACGCAGTATTTT
clone_size: NA; d_call: TRBD1; v_call: TRBV6-5; j_call: TRBJ2-3; cdr3_aa: CASSYWTGEGTDTQYF; cdr3_nt: TGTGCCAGCAGTTACTGGACAGGGGAGGGCACAGATACGCAGTATTTT
clone_size: NA; d_call: TRBD1; v_call: TRBV29-1; j_call: TRBJ2-7; cdr3_aa: CSVGDRVSSYEQYF; cdr3_nt: TGCAGCGTTGGGGACAGGGTTAGCTCCTACGAGCAGTACTTC
clone_size: NA; d_call: NA; v_call: TRBV5-6; j_call: TRBJ2-1; cdr3_aa: CASSLVGTASYNEQFF; cdr3_nt: TGTGCCAGCAGCTTGGTCGGGACGGCCTCCTACAATGAGCAGTTCTTC
clone_size: NA; d_call: TRBD1; v_call: TRBV11-2; j_call: TRBJ1-1; cdr3_aa: CASRWTGEDTEAFF; cdr3_nt: TGTGCCAGCAGATGGACAGGGGAGGACACTGAAGCTTTCTTT
clone_size: NA; d_call: TRBD2; v_call: TRBV5-1; j_call: TRBJ2-3; cdr3_aa: CASSSGLAGVASTDTQYF; cdr3_nt: TGCGCCAGCAGCTCGGGACTAGCGGGGGTCGCTAGCACAGATACGCAGTATTTT
clone_size: once; d_call: TRBD1; v_call: TRBV7-2; j_call: TRBJ1-3; cdr3_aa: CASSSNPGQGISGNTIYF; cdr3_nt: TGTGCCAGCAGCTCGAACCCGGGACAGGGGATTTCTGGAAACACCATATATTTT
clone_size: once; d_call: TRBD1; v_call: TRBV5-1; j_call: TRBJ1-1; cdr3_aa: CASSLGQGATEAFF; cdr3_nt: TGCGCCAGCAGCTTGGGACAGGGGGCCACTGAAGCTTTCTTT
clone_size: NA; d_call: TRBD2; v_call: TRBV6-1; j_call: TRBJ2-7; cdr3_aa: CASSLREEFYEQYF; cdr3_nt: TGTGCCAGCAGTCTACGGGAGGAGTTCTACGAGCAGTACTTC
clone_size: few; d_call: NA; v_call: TRBV10-3; j_call: TRBJ1-1; cdr3_aa: CAIRIEGNTEAFF; cdr3_nt: TGTGCCATCAGGATAGAGGGAAATACTGAAGCTTTCTTT
clone_size: NA; d_call: NA; v_call: TRBV4-3; j_call: TRBJ2-2; cdr3_aa: CASSQDDYTGELFF; cdr3_nt: TGCGCCAGCAGCCAAGATGACTACACCGGGGAGCTGTTTTTT
clone_size: NA; d_call: NA; v_call: TRBV11-3; j_call: TRBJ1-4; cdr3_aa: CASSLDSQRNEKLFF; cdr3_nt: TGTGCCAGCAGCTTAGACTCTCAAAGGAATGAAAAACTGTTTTTT
clone_size: NA; d_call: TRBD1; v_call: TRBV27; j_call: TRBJ1-6; cdr3_aa: CASSLSGTAYSPLHF; cdr3_nt: TGTGCCAGCAGTTTATCCGGGACAGCTTATTCACCCCTCCACTTT
clone_size: NA; d_call: NA; v_call: TRBV6-6; j_call: TRBJ1-1; cdr3_aa: CASYENVGGMNTEAFF; cdr3_nt: TGTGCCAGCTACGAGAATGTGGGAGGGATGAACACTGAAGCTTTCTTT
clone_size: NA; d_call: TRBD2; v_call: TRBV9; j_call: TRBJ2-1; cdr3_aa: CASSASGSSYNEQFF; cdr3_nt: TGTGCCAGCAGCGCGAGCGGGAGCTCCTACAATGAGCAGTTCTTC
clone_size: NA; d_call: NA; v_call: TRBV13; j_call: TRBJ1-1; cdr3_aa: CASSFTHLNGGIEAFF; cdr3_nt: TGTGCCAGCAGCTTTACCCACTTAAACGGGGGTATTGAAGCTTTCTTT
clone_size: NA; d_call: NA; v_call: TRBV19; j_call: TRBJ1-1; cdr3_aa: CASNTGMNTEAFF; cdr3_nt: TGTGCCAGTAATACAGGGATGAACACTGAAGCTTTCTTT
clone_size: NA; d_call: TRBD2; v_call: TRBV11-2; j_call: TRBJ2-3; cdr3_aa: CASSLTGGHGDTQYF; cdr3_nt: TGTGCCAGCAGCTTGACGGGAGGGCACGGAGATACGCAGTATTTT
clone_size: NA; d_call: TRBD2; v_call: TRBV15; j_call: TRBJ2-1; cdr3_aa: CATSRAPPGLADYNEQFF; cdr3_nt: TGTGCCACCAGCAGAGCGCCTCCGGGACTAGCGGACTACAATGAGCAGTTCTTC
clone_size: NA; d_call: NA; v_call: TRBV28; j_call: TRBJ1-2; cdr3_aa: CASSFQRGLYGYTF; cdr3_nt: TGTGCCAGCAGTTTCCAGAGGGGACTCTATGGCTACACCTTC